One sample yielded the 5 T cell receptor beta chains listed below, sequenced in a study of Ad26.COV2.S vaccination and SARS-CoV-2 variants. Data came from immunoSEQ multiplex PCR; TCRdb stores just in-frame clones and leaves some out. Counted here are about 480,000 clones, roughly 85% occurring once; the ten biggest clones make up about 13%. Treatment here: around 19 received Ad26.COV2.S at low or high dose, single or two shots; about 5 received placebo; per-sample allocation not given. Specimen acquisition occurred on day 63 following the initial vaccine or placebo injection. Sequencing was performed on peripheral blood, taken in a trial of Ad26.COV2.S vaccine versus placebo. Receptor source: a person between 18 and 65 years old who received the Ad26.COV2.S COVID-19 vaccine or a placebo.

The chain carries TRBV30 and TRBJ1-2; a possible D gene is TRBD1 (5 bases). V gave up 5 bases and J gave up 2 bases, with 21 bases separating them. The CDR3 has 16 amino acids. Germline V lookup: CDR1 GTSNPN, CDR2 SVGIG (reference sequence). The CDR3 spells CAWGGNLVGRNYGYTF. The CDR3 nucleotides read TGTGCCTGGGGGGGGAACCTGGTAGGCAGGAACTATGGCTACACCTTC.

The rearrangement uses TRBV27 and TRBJ2-1; the D is unclear. The germline V gene has CDR1 MNHEY and CDR2 SMNVEV (reference sequence). The CDR3 extends over 15 amino acids. With 0 bases removed from V and 3 bases from J, the gap between germline ends came to 9 bases. The chain's CDR3 is CASSLSQVGYNEQFF. In DNA, the CDR3 is TGTGCCAGCAGTTTATCGCAGGTAGGCTACAATGAGCAGTTCTTC.

This chain connects TRBV28 to TRBJ1-2; 7 nucleotides match TRBD1. Trimming took 5 bases from V and 4 from J; bases not matched to a gene: 4. This CDR3 comprises 13 residues. Germline CDR1 MDHEN, CDR2 SYDVKM. The CDR3 region is CASSLRGIYGYTF. In DNA, the CDR3 is TGTGCCAGCAGTCTCAGGGGGATCTATGGCTACACCTTC.

This chain connects TRBV5-1 to TRBJ2-1, with 15 bases fitting TRBD2. This CDR3 region has 19 residues. V was pared by 4 bases and J by 2 bases, with 10 bases of the junction left unmatched. CDR1 and CDR2 (germline): SGHRS, YFSETQ. CDR3 DNA sequence: TGCGCCAGCAGCCCCCGGACTAGCGGGAGGGCCAAACCCTACAATGAGCAGTTCTTC. It is translated as CASSPRTSGRAKPYNEQFF.

The chain combines TRBV6-8 with TRBJ2-1; 13 bases fit TRBD2. In germline, CDR1 is MNHGY, CDR2 SAAAGT. The CDR3 has 17 amino acids. Trimming at V came to 2 bases and at J to 9 bases, leaving 10 bases not matched to a gene. The CDR3 coding sequence is TGTGCCAGCAGTTACACGGGGACTAGCGGGGCGGGGGGTGAGCAGTTCTTC. Its translation: CASSYTGTSGAGGEQFF.